The 20 T cell receptor beta chains below were found in one sample sequenced in a study of memory CD8 T cells in hepatitis C reinfection. The repertoire was sequenced with immunoSEQ multiplex PCR; TCRdb's copy has only in-frame clones and lacks some. The table has about 46,000 clones, roughly 89% seen once. As to time point: late/post reinfection, 12 to 24 weeks after detection. TCR sequencing was done directly ex vivo on sorted cells, without expansion in vitro. Sequenced input: naive CD8+ T cells sorted from blood. Receptors were obtained from a man aged 18 to 35 with hepatitis C virus infection.

The V call is TRBV11-2, the J call TRBJ2-5, with 9 positions matching TRBD1. CDR3 length: 15 amino acids. V shed 4 bases, J shed 5 bases, and the junction held 8 bases outside the gene matches. CDR1 SGHAT and CDR2 FQNNGV come from the germline V gene. CDR3: CASSWETGGDETQYF. CDR3 sequence (DNA): TGTGCCAGCAGCTGGGAGACAGGGGGGGACGAGACCCAGTACTTC. Filled out from reference TRBV11-2 and TRBJ2-5, the complete variable domain reads EAGVAQSPRYKIIEKRQSVAFWCNPISGHATLYWYQQILGQGPKLLIQFQNNGVVDDSQLPKDRFSAERLKGVDSTLKIQPAKLEDSAVYLCASSWETGGDETQYFGPGTRLLVL.

The chain has TRBV29-1 and TRBJ2-2; TRBD2 agrees at 9 bases. Germline V gene data show CDR1 as SQVTM and CDR2 as ANQGSEA. Losses at the gene ends were 3 bases for V and 4 bases for J; bases not matched to a gene: 6. The CDR3 consists of 15 residues. In DNA, the CDR3 is TGCAGCGTTGAGGGTCTAGCGGGGCGCACCGGGGAGCTGTTTTTT. Its protein product is CSVEGLAGRTGELFF.

Regarding this clone: An end of the junction does not agree with germline; a read error may underlie this. Other DNA sequences in the same sample also yield this CDR3. The gene calls are TRBV4-1 and TRBJ2-2, with 8 bases lining up with TRBD1. Per the germline V gene, CDR1 is MGHRA and CDR2 is YSYEKL. CDR3 length: 17 residues. The CDR3 spells CASSHPPGQENTGELFF. CDR3 DNA: TGCGCCAGTAGCCATCCCCCGGGACAGGAGAACACCGGGGAGCTGTTTTTT.

This chain joins TRBV11-2 and TRBJ2-3; 11 nucleotides line up with TRBD2. With V trimmed by 5 bases and J by 4 bases, 8 bases remained unmatched. Germline CDR1 reads SGHAT; CDR2 reads FQNNGV. The CDR3 covers 16 residues. CDR3 DNA sequence: TGTGCCAGCAGCAAAGAGCGGGGACTAGCGGCAGATACGCAGTATTTT. Translating it yields CASSKERGLAADTQYF.

This rearrangement joins TRBV7-9 to TRBJ2-1; TRBD2 agrees at 10 bases. Germline-derived CDR1 and CDR2 are SEHNR and FQNEAQ (reference sequence). V shed 5 bases, J shed 7 bases, and the junction held 11 bases outside the gene matches. CDR3 length: 16 residues. The CDR3 coding sequence is TGTGCCAGCAGCCCTCATTCTAGCGGGAGTTTGAATGAGCAGTTCTTC. Encoded protein: CASSPHSSGSLNEQFF.

The chain couples TRBV6-1 to TRBJ1-2; D is unclear. Germline CDR1 and CDR2: MNHNS and SASEGT. Trimming removed 4 bases from V and 4 bases from J, with 19 bases in between. This CDR3 has 16 residues. The CDR3 sequence: CASSAQNLKDGYGYTF. The CDR3, as DNA: TGTGCCAGCAGTGCCCAGAACCTGAAAGATGGCTATGGCTACACCTTC.

This clone came up a few times. The chain carries TRBV5-6 and TRBJ2-7; TRBD1 aligns across 9 bases. V lost 2 bases and J lost 5; bases outside the gene matches: 5. The CDR3 has 14 residues. CDR1 and CDR2 from the germline V gene are SGHDT and YYEEEE. CDR3 sequence: CASSFGTGQNEQYF. Written as DNA, the CDR3 is TGTGCCAGCAGCTTCGGGACAGGGCAAAACGAGCAGTACTTC.

This clone was seen just once. This chain uses TRBV7-8 with TRBJ2-1, with a tentative D call TRBD1 (6 bases). This CDR3 has 13 residues. The V gene lost 0 bases and the J gene lost 10 bases, with 10 bases spanning the gap. The germline V gene has CDR1 SGHVS and CDR2 FQNEAQ. The CDR3 is CASSLAGAREQFF. Written as DNA, the CDR3 is TGTGCCAGCAGCTTAGCGGGGGCGCGGGAGCAGTTCTTC.

The genes are TRBV28 and TRBJ2-3; 10 bases are shared with TRBD1. The germline V gene has CDR1 MDHEN and CDR2 SYDVKM. With 6 bases clipped from V and 4 bases from J, the junction kept 19 bases outside the gene matches. The CDR3 runs to 19 residues. The CDR3 sequence is CASSYDRGLADTQADTQYF. The DNA of the CDR3 is TGTGCCAGCAGCTATGACAGGGGGCTGGCAGATACGCAGGCAGATACGCAGTATTTT.

The chain joins TRBV30 to TRBJ1-6, with 7 bases identical to TRBD1. CDR1 and CDR2 (germline): GTSNPN, SVGIG (reference sequence). J gave up 0 bases and V 5 bases, and 7 bases lay outside the gene matches. The CDR3 extends over 16 amino acids. The CDR3 DNA reads TGTGCCTGGCGACCGGGACAGAGCTCCTATAATTCACCCCTCCACTTT. This gives the protein CAWRPGQSSYNSPLHF.

V is TRBV6-5 and J is TRBJ2-7; D ambiguous. The CDR3 consists of 13 residues. V lost 6 bases and J lost 6, with 15 bases in between. The V gene's germline CDR1 is MNHEY and CDR2 SVGAGI. CDR3 sequence reads: CASSDNSATEQYF. The CDR3 nucleotides read TGTGCCAGCAGCGACAACTCGGCCACCGAGCAGTACTTC.

The count of this clone is one. The chain links TRBV5-4 to TRBJ2-5; no definite D call. The germline V gene encodes CDR1 SGHNT and CDR2 YYREEE (reference sequence). With 1 base removed from V and 5 bases from J, the gap between germline ends came to 12 bases. CDR3 length: 14 residues. CDR3 amino acids: CASSLSPPPETQYF. In DNA form, the CDR3 reads TGTGCCAGCAGCTTGAGCCCCCCACCGGAGACCCAGTACTTC. Together with reference TRBV5-4 and TRBJ2-5, the CDR3 gives the full variable domain: ETGVTQSPTHLIKTRGQQVTLRCSSQSGHNTVSWYQQALGQGPQFIFQYYREEENGRGNFPPRFSGLQFPNYSSELNVNALELDDSALYLCASSLSPPPETQYFGPGTRLLVL.

V and J are TRBV6-6 and TRBJ1-2; D gene uncertain. The CDR3 has 13 amino acids. The germline V gene has CDR1 MNHNY and CDR2 SVGAGI (reference sequence). V lost 6 bases, J lost 7 bases, and 15 bases lay in between. CDR3 loop: CASSYVGVRGYTF. CDR3 in DNA: TGTGCCAGCAGCTACGTCGGGGTACGTGGCTACACCTTC.

The chain links TRBV15 to TRBJ1-2; 7 bases align to TRBD1. V lost 3 bases to trimming and J lost 2 bases; unmatched junction nucleotides: 6. Germline loops: CDR1 LNHNV, CDR2 YYDKDF (reference sequence). The CDR3 is 15 amino acids. The CDR3 DNA reads TGTGCCACCAGCAGGGCCGGGACAGAGAACTATGGCTACACCTTC. Translated: CATSRAGTENYGYTF. The full variable domain, its missing parts supplied by reference TRBV15 and TRBJ1-2, is DAMVIQNPRYQVTQFGKPVTLSCSQTLNHNVMYWYQQKSSQAPKLLFHYYDKDFNNEADTPDNFQSRRPNTSFCFLDIRSPGLGDTAMYLCATSRAGTENYGYTFGSGTRLTVV.

The chain couples TRBV19 to TRBJ1-1; TRBD1 matches at 8 bases. V lost 8 bases to trimming and J lost 0 bases; unmatched junction nucleotides: 5. CDR1 and CDR2 from the germline V gene are LNHDA and SQIVND (reference sequence). The CDR3 contains 14 residues. The CDR3 loop is CASGQGFMNTEAFF. CDR3 DNA: TGTGCCAGTGGACAGGGATTCATGAACACTGAAGCTTTCTTT.

The chain combines TRBV27 with TRBJ2-7; 9 nucleotides line up with TRBD1. In germline, CDR1 is MNHEY, CDR2 SMNVEV (reference sequence). This CDR3 is 18 amino acids long. V lost 5 bases and J lost 3; bases outside the gene matches: 17. For the CDR3, the DNA is TGTGCCAGCAGTCCTAGCCCGGGACAGGGTGGTTTGATCTACGAGCAGTACGTC. Translated, it gives CASSPSPGQGGLIYEQYV.

V usage is TRBV2 and J usage is TRBJ2-3; the match to TRBD2 covers 10 bases. CDR1 is SNHLY and CDR2 is FYNNEI in the germline V gene. The CDR3 has 16 residues. V lost 4 bases, J lost 0 bases, and 4 bases stayed unmatched. The CDR3: CASSAPTSGSTDTQYF. The CDR3 nucleotides read TGTGCCAGCAGTGCCCCGACTAGCGGGAGCACAGATACGCAGTATTTT.

This chain connects TRBV5-4 to TRBJ2-1; tentatively, D is TRBD2 (5 bases). The CDR3 has 12 amino acids. Deletions cut 0 bases from V and 9 bases from J, with 7 bases between. Per the germline V gene, CDR1 is SGHNT and CDR2 is YYREEE (reference sequence). The CDR3 DNA follows: TGTGCCAGCAGCTTGGATGGGAGTGAGCAGTTCTTC. Protein sequence: CASSLDGSEQFF.

The rearrangement links TRBV4-1 to TRBJ2-1; weak D call: TRBD1 (5 bases). Deletions cut 3 bases from V and 5 bases from J, with 14 bases between. CDR3 length equals 15 residues. Germline CDR1 is MGHRA and CDR2 is YSYEKL. The CDR3 DNA sequence: TGCGCCAGCAGCCAGATCTTAGGGGCAAACAATGAGCAGTTCTTC. Translated: CASSQILGANNEQFF.

This sequence joins TRBV6-5 and TRBJ2-1; 7 bases agree with TRBD2. The CDR3 runs to 13 residues. Germline lookup yields CDR1 MNHEY and CDR2 SVGAGI. The junction had 3 bases not matched to a gene; V was cut back by 3 bases and J by 7 bases. This CDR3 is CASSYAGVNEQFF. CDR3 DNA: TGTGCCAGCAGTTATGCGGGGGTGAATGAGCAGTTCTTC.